The rows below give T cell receptor beta chains drawn from one sample of a study of cytomegalovirus exposure and HLA in healthy donors. Clones were read by immunoSEQ multiplex PCR, and TCRdb kept only the in-frame ones, dropping some. The sample comprises around 150,000 clones, approximately 8.9% of which are singletons, and 6% to 7.5% rests with the top ten. The sample was PBMCs. The source of these receptors is a woman aged 40 to 50 in good health and CMV-seropositive. Each CDR3 is given with its conserved first and last residue. The order of the fields is V gene, D gene, J gene, clone size, CDR3 DNA, CDR3 protein. D genes are given only for firm matches. Size is omitted from some rows. Given values are once, few, many or a class for expanded clones.

TRBV5-6	-	TRBJ1-2	-	TGTGCCAGCAGCCTATGGAGGTCTAACTATGGCTACACCTTC	CASSLWRSNYGYTF
TRBV7-6	-	TRBJ1-1	-	TGTGCCAGCAGCTCCTTCCTGAACACTGAAGCTTTCTTT	CASSSFLNTEAFF
TRBV19	TRBD1	TRBJ2-2	-	TGTGCCAGTAGTTTCCCACAGGGGGCGAACACCGGGGAGCTGTTTTTT	CASSFPQGANTGELFF
TRBV7-2	TRBD2	TRBJ2-7	-	TGTGCCAGCAGCCTAGGACTAGCGGCCTCCTACGAGCAGTACTTC	CASSLGLAASYEQYF
TRBV18	-	TRBJ2-2	-	TGTGCCAGCTCACTTCGGACAGCCGGAAACACCGGGGAGCTGTTTTTT	CASSLRTAGNTGELFF
TRBV25-1	TRBD1	TRBJ1-1	few	TGTGCCAGCAGGAAAACAGGGGTGAACACTGAAGCTTTCTTT	CASRKTGVNTEAFF
TRBV19	TRBD1	TRBJ1-6	-	TGTGCCAGTAGTAGACCAGGGGGTATAAGCTCCTATAATTCACCCCTCCACTTT	CASSRPGGISSYNSPLHF
TRBV5-6	TRBD1	TRBJ2-7	few	TGTGCCAGCAGCGCCGGACAGGGCACCTACGAGCAGTACTTC	CASSAGQGTYEQYF
TRBV11-1	-	TRBJ1-1	-	TGTGCCAGCAGCTGGACAGACAGCGAACCGAACACTGAAGCTTTCTTT	CASSWTDSEPNTEAFF
TRBV18	-	TRBJ1-2	-	TGTGCCAGCTCACCACGCCGCGGGAGGGAAGGCTACACCTTC	CASSPRRGREGYTF
TRBV7-2	-	TRBJ1-2	few	TGTGCCAGCAGCCCCTCGACACCTAACTATGGCTACACCTTC	CASSPSTPNYGYTF
TRBV19	TRBD2	TRBJ2-3	few	TGTGCCAGTAGGCTAGCGGGCACAGATACGCAGTATTTT	CASRLAGTDTQYF